This paragraph reports one T cell receptor beta chain. What it binds is unknown. The data belong to a study of T cell responses to AZD1222 COVID-19 vaccine. Produced via immunoSEQ multiplex PCR; TCRdb's table is partial and in-frame only. The data show approximately 92,000 clones, around 84% seen once. Trimming pared 6 bases from V and 10 bases from J, leaving 22 bases between. CDR1 is MNHEY, CDR2 SMNVEV, per germline (reference sequence). The CDR3 runs 16 residues. Study-wide results and caveats: There were repertoire samples only from the period after the peak T cell response.

The source was peripheral blood, collected on day 0 of AZD1222 vaccination. V usage is TRBV27 and J usage is TRBJ1-6, with D possibly matching TRBD1 (5 bases). The sequence was collected from an adult in good health. The CDR3 loop is CASRLGMGEFRSPLHF. CDR3 sequence (DNA): TGTGCCAGCAGACTGGGAATGGGGGAGTTCAGGTCACCCCTCCACTTT.